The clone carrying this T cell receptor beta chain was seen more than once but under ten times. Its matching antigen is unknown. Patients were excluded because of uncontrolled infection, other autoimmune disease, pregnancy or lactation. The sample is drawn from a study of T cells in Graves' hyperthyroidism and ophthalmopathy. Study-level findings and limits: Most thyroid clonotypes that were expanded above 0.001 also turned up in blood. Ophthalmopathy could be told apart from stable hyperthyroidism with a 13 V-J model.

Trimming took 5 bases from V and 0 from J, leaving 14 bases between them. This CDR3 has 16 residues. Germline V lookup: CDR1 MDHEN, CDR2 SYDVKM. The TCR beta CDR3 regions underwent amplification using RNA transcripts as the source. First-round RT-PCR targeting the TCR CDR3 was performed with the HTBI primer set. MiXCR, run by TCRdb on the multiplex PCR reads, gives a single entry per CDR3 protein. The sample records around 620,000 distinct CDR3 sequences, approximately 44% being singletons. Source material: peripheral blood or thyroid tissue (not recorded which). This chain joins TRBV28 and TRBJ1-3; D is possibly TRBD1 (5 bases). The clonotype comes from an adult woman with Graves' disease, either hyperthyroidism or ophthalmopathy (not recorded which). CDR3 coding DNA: TGTGCCAGCAGTACGCCGGGGACGCGCTCTGGAAACACCATATATTTT. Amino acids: CASSTPGTRSGNTIYF.